The 32 T cell receptor beta chains below all came from one sample that was sequenced in a study of regulatory T cells in long-lasting Graves disease. Arm-PCR with iRepertoire HTBI primers amplified the CDR3 regions for these TCR beta libraries. In TCRdb, the multiplex PCR reads were re-called with MiXCR into one record per CDR3 protein. The data hold 350,000 to 500,000 distinct CDR3 sequences, with roughly 15% observed a single time. The time point here: newly diagnosed GD, antithyroid drugs for less than 3 months. RNA from PBMCs was the source of the TCR library. These data also featured in a second study, about T cells in Graves' hyperthyroidism and ophthalmopathy.

The specimen was peripheral blood mononuclear cells (PBMCs), collected at new diagnosis, from a patient treated with antithyroid drugs. The source is a woman aged 50 to 60 with Graves disease.

This clonotype has a count of ten or more. The rearrangement uses TRBV5-1 and TRBJ1-4, with 9 bases lining up with TRBD1. The CDR3 is made up of 15 amino acids. Germline trimming cut 1 base from V and 5 bases from J; bases unmatched to any gene: 3. CDR1 is SGHRS and CDR2 is YFSETQ in the germline V gene. Here the CDR3 DNA reads TGCGCCAGCAGCTTGATTGGGACAGGGAATGAAAAACTGTTTTTT. It translates to CASSLIGTGNEKLFF.

Concerning this clonotype: At one end, the junction sequence differs from germline, possibly due to a read error. V and J are TRBV20-1 and TRBJ2-2; D call uncertain. This CDR3 contains 13 residues. CDR1 DFQATT and CDR2 SNEGSKA come from the germline V gene (reference sequence). CDR3 sequence reads: CPRTAANTGELFF. In nucleotides, the CDR3 is TGTCCCCGGACCGCGGCGAACACCGGGGAGCTGTTTTTT.

This clonotype was observed many times. The chain has TRBV2 and TRBJ2-1; D perhaps matches TRBD1 (6 bases). Germline CDR1 reads SNHLY; CDR2 reads FYNNEI. With 3 bases removed from V and 4 bases from J, the gap between germline ends came to 13 bases. This CDR3 has 15 amino acids. The CDR3 protein is CASSETGISYNEQFF. The CDR3 coding sequence is TGTGCCAGCAGTGAGACAGGCATTTCTTACAATGAGCAGTTCTTC.

The count of this clonotype is one. The chain has TRBV6-9 and TRBJ2-7; D not certain. Germline CDR1 and CDR2: MNHGY and SVAAGI. Trimming removed 3 bases from V and 2 bases from J, with 17 bases in between. There are 16 residues in the CDR3. DNA of the CDR3: TGTGCCAGCAGTTACTCGAATCCTACGGACGCCTACGAGCAGTACTTC. Protein product: CASSYSNPTDAYEQYF.

There are many counts of this clonotype. The chain is built from TRBV20-1 and TRBJ2-7; possible D gene TRBD2, 5 bases. The ends were cut back, 6 bases at V and 2 bases at J, with 11 bases in the middle. Germline V gene lookup returns CDR1 DFQATT and CDR2 SNEGSKA (reference sequence). The CDR3 loop spans 12 amino acids. The CDR3 DNA reads TGCAGTGCCCAACTAGGGACCTACGAGCAGTACTTC. Encoded protein: CSAQLGTYEQYF.

This clonotype showed up just a few times. The V and J genes are TRBV29-1 and TRBJ2-2; D ambiguous. Trimming took off 5 bases at V and 2 bases at J, with 9 bases between the two ends. The CDR3 runs to 13 residues. CDR1 is SQVTM, CDR2 ANQGSEA, per germline. DNA of the CDR3: TGCAGCGTTAGCCAACCAAACACCGGGGAGCTGTTTTTT. Its translation: CSVSQPNTGELFF.

This clonotype came up a few times. This rearrangement joins TRBV20-1 to TRBJ2-7; TRBD2 agrees at 9 bases. V lost 6 bases and J lost 5; bases outside the gene matches: 11. Germline V gene sequence: CDR1 DFQATT, CDR2 SNEGSKA (reference sequence). This CDR3 has 14 amino acids. CDR3 sequence: CSAPPASGTDEQYF. CDR3 nucleotides: TGCAGTGCCCCCCCGGCTAGCGGGACTGACGAGCAGTACTTC.

A few counts support this clonotype. The rearrangement links TRBV6-1 to TRBJ2-1; 8 bases are shared with TRBD2. The CDR3 is 15 residues long. V shed 6 bases, J shed 6 bases, and the junction held 10 bases outside the gene matches. CDR1 and CDR2 from the germline V gene are MNHNS and SASEGT. The CDR3 protein is CASRIGREARNEQFF. CDR3 DNA sequence: TGTGCCAGCAGGATCGGGCGGGAGGCGCGCAATGAGCAGTTCTTC.

This sequence joins TRBV10-2 and TRBJ1-1; TRBD1 matches 7 bases. Germline V gene lookup returns CDR1 WSHSY and CDR2 SAAADI. This CDR3 contains 13 residues. Germline trimming cut 6 bases from V and 4 bases from J; bases unmatched to any gene: 5. The CDR3 DNA sequence: TGCGCCAGCAGGAAAGGGGGCAGCACTGAAGCTTTCTTT. This sequence encodes CASRKGGSTEAFF.

This clonotype turned up a few times. The chain uses TRBV5-4 and TRBJ2-1; D ambiguous. The germline V gene encodes CDR1 SGHNT and CDR2 YYREEE (reference sequence). The V gene lost 4 bases and the J gene lost 2 bases, with 13 bases spanning the gap. This CDR3 comprises 15 residues. DNA of the CDR3: TGTGCCAGCAGCCCCGAATTGACACCCTACAATGAGCAGTTCTTC. Translating it yields CASSPELTPYNEQFF.

This clonotype was seen ten or more times. J is TRBJ1-1 and V is TRBV9, with D possibly being TRBD1 (6 bases). Trimming took 2 bases from V and 2 from J, leaving 10 bases between them. Germline CDR1 reads SGDLS; CDR2 reads YYNGEE. CDR3 size: 14 residues. The CDR3: CASSVRTDNTEAFF. The CDR3 DNA reads as TGTGCCAGCAGCGTGAGGACAGACAACACTGAAGCTTTCTTT. The whole variable domain, remainder taken from reference TRBV9 and TRBJ1-1, is DSGVTQTPKHLITATGQRVTLRCSPRSGDLSVYWYQQSLDQGLQFLIQYYNGEERAKGNILERFSAQQFPDLHSELNLSSLELGDSALYFCASSVRTDNTEAFFGQGTRLTVV.

To note about this clonotype: The CDR3 does not close with the conserved phenylalanine or tryptophan, likely indicating a read error. For the CDR3, the DNA is TGTGCTTGCGCCAATGAAAAACTGTTTCTT. This encodes CACANEKLFL. The chain carries TRBV6-2 or TRBV6-3 and TRBJ1-4, with D unclear. The CDR3 runs to 10 residues. The germline V gene encodes CDR1 MNHEY and CDR2 SVGEGT.

The chain couples TRBV7-9 to TRBJ2-4; 9 bases fit TRBD1. Per the germline V gene, CDR1 is SEHNR and CDR2 is FQNEAQ (reference sequence). J gave up 12 bases and V 4 bases, and 10 bases lay outside the gene matches. CDR3 size: 14 residues. This CDR3 is CASSSGPTGGNQYF. The CDR3 DNA follows: TGTGCCAGCAGCTCCGGCCCGACAGGGGGGAATCAGTACTTC.

In the case of this clonotype: Since a much larger clone is just one base distant, this may be a read error. The chain combines TRBV20-1 with TRBJ2-7, with 16 bases lining up with TRBD2. Germline values: CDR1 DFQATT, CDR2 SNEGSKA (reference sequence). The CDR3 is made up of 19 amino acids. V lost 0 bases, J lost 11 bases, and 19 bases stayed unmatched. In DNA form, the CDR3 reads TGCAGTGCTAGAGATCCCGGGACTAGCGGGAGGGCCGGACCAAAGGAGGAGTACTTC. Translated, it gives CSARDPGTSGRAGPKEEYF.

V usage is TRBV3-1 and J usage is TRBJ1-5, with a possible D match to TRBD1 (6 bases). Trimming stripped 0 bases from V and 7 bases from J, with 16 bases between. Germline V gives CDR1 LGHDT, CDR2 YNNKEL (reference sequence). The CDR3 is 16 residues long. CDR3 in amino acids: CASSQDHSGVGQPQHF. The CDR3 region has the DNA TGTGCCAGCAGCCAAGATCATTCAGGGGTTGGGCAGCCCCAGCATTTT.

Many counts were recorded for this clonotype. The chain is built from TRBV9 and TRBJ1-1; 12 bases line up with TRBD1. The CDR3 contains 15 residues. Germline assignment: CDR1 SGDLS and CDR2 YYNGEE. Trimming removed 4 bases from V and 4 bases from J; junction bases left unmatched: 5. The DNA for the CDR3 is TGTGCCAGCAGCCCGGGGACAGGGGGCTTCACTGAAGCTTTCTTT. Translating gives CASSPGTGGFTEAFF. The full variable domain, its missing parts supplied by reference TRBV9 and TRBJ1-1, is DSGVTQTPKHLITATGQRVTLRCSPRSGDLSVYWYQQSLDQGLQFLIQYYNGEERAKGNILERFSAQQFPDLHSELNLSSLELGDSALYFCASSPGTGGFTEAFFGQGTRLTVV.

In this sample, this clonotype turned up many times. The genes are TRBV5-5 and TRBJ2-1, with D uncertain. Germline CDR1 reads SGHKS; CDR2 reads YYEKEE (reference sequence). Deletions cut 4 bases from V and 5 bases from J, with 7 bases between. The CDR3 consists of 12 residues. The CDR3 protein is CASSPHDNEQFF. As DNA, the CDR3 is TGTGCCAGCAGCCCTCATGACAATGAGCAGTTCTTC.

This clonotype was detected many times. The rearrangement joins TRBV28 to TRBJ2-1; possible D gene TRBD2, 5 bases. The germline gives CDR1 MDHEN, CDR2 SYDVKM. V was pared by 10 bases and J by 0 bases, with 16 bases between. This CDR3 has 15 residues. CDR3 sequence reads: CATAAPGSSYNEQFF. CDR3 nucleotide sequence: TGTGCCACCGCCGCGCCGGGGAGCTCCTACAATGAGCAGTTCTTC.

This clonotype was counted ten times or more. V usage is TRBV5-1 and J usage is TRBJ2-1; D gene uncertain. V dropped 0 bases and J dropped 3 bases, with 10 bases sitting between them. This CDR3 is built from 15 residues. Looked up from germline, CDR1 is SGHRS and CDR2 is YFSETQ. This chain's CDR3 is CASSLDPRGYNEQFF. CDR3 DNA sequence: TGCGCCAGCAGCTTGGACCCAAGAGGCTACAATGAGCAGTTCTTC.

This clonotype has at least ten counts. The chain employs TRBV4-2 and TRBJ2-7, with no clear D. The germline V gene encodes CDR1 LGHNA and CDR2 YNFKEQ. CDR3 size: 15 residues. Trimming left V 0 bases short and J 4 bases short, with 13 bases between. DNA for the CDR3: TGTGCCAGCAGCCAAGAAGGCGGCACCCCTTACGAGCAGTACTTC. It encodes CASSQEGGTPYEQYF.

This clonotype was seen repeatedly, ten times or more. The chain joins TRBV20-1 to TRBJ1-5; 12 bases agree with TRBD1. Germline CDR1 and CDR2: DFQATT and SNEGSKA (reference sequence). The ends lost 3 bases at V and 6 bases at J; junction bases unmatched: 6. CDR3 length: 15 amino acids. Here the CDR3 DNA reads TGCAGTGCTAGTCCCGGGACAGGGGGCCGTCAGCCCCAGCATTTT. Its translation: CSASPGTGGRQPQHF.

The chain couples TRBV20-1 to TRBJ1-2; TRBD1 agrees at 9 bases. V shed 4 bases, J shed 7 bases, and the junction held 10 bases outside the gene matches. CDR3 length: 14 amino acids. Germline-derived CDR1 and CDR2 are DFQATT and SNEGSKA (reference sequence). As DNA, the CDR3 is TGCAGTGCTAACATCGGACAGGGGAGTGCTGGCTACACCTTC. Encoded protein: CSANIGQGSAGYTF.

This clonotype was detected a few times. A much larger clone sits a single nucleotide away, making a read error possible. This rearrangement joins TRBV11-1 to TRBJ2-7; no clear D gene. Germline-derived CDR1 and CDR2 are SGHAT and FQDESV (reference sequence). Trimming removed 10 bases at V and 7 bases at J, with 23 bases between. This CDR3 spans 14 amino acids. CDR3 in DNA: TGTGCCAACGCCCCCCTGGGCACCTACGAAGAGCAGTACTTC. Its translation: CANAPLGTYEEQYF.

This clonotype has only one observation. This chain joins TRBV6-2 or TRBV6-3 and TRBJ1-4; D gene unclear. V gave up 5 bases and J gave up 8 bases, with 12 bases separating them. CDR1 and CDR2 from the germline V gene are MNHEY and SVGEGT. This CDR3 has 13 amino acids. In nucleotides, the CDR3 is TGTGCCAGCAGTGATGTCGGGGTAGAAAAACTGTTTTTT. This codes for CASSDVGVEKLFF.

Many counts were recorded for this clonotype. This chain connects TRBV2 to TRBJ1-6, with a possible D match to TRBD1 (5 bases). Trimming shortened V by 2 bases and J by 8 bases, and 10 bases separated the two germline ends. This CDR3 is 14 amino acids long. CDR1 and CDR2 from the germline V gene are SNHLY and FYNNEI. The DNA for the CDR3 is TGTGCCAGCAGTGAACAGGGACTATATTCACCCCTCCACTTT. It yields the protein CASSEQGLYSPLHF.

This clonotype was observed a single time. One end of the junction fails to match germline, which may point to a read error. The genes are TRBV9 and TRBJ1-3; 7 bases are shared with TRBD1. Germline V gene sequence: CDR1 SGDLS, CDR2 YYNGEE. This CDR3 spans 15 amino acids. The CDR3 DNA sequence: TGTGTCAGCAGCGCTGGACAGGCGACTGGAAACACCATATATTTT. This encodes CVSSAGQATGNTIYF.

This clonotype was counted between two and nine times. The junction departs from germline at one end; a sequencing error may be responsible. For the CDR3, the DNA is TGTGCCAGCAGTGAAGCCCGGACAGGGGCTAGAGAGCCCCAGTACTTC. Its translation is CASSEARTGAREPQYF. The rearrangement links TRBV25-1 to TRBJ2-5; 9 positions match TRBD1. The CDR3 has 16 amino acids. Per germline, CDR1 MGHDK and CDR2 SYGVNS.

This clonotype was detected only a few times. The chain combines TRBV27 with TRBJ2-4; maybe TRBD1 (5 bases). This CDR3 spans 13 amino acids. Between the trimmed V and J ends, which lost 8 bases and 0 bases, there was a span of 8 bases. From germline, CDR1 is MNHEY and CDR2 SMNVEV (reference sequence). CDR3 amino acids: CASCDRAKNIQYF. For the CDR3, the DNA is TGTGCCAGCTGCGACAGAGCCAAAAACATTCAGTACTTC.

The chain carries TRBV5-1 and TRBJ2-1; D assignment may be TRBD1 or TRBD2 (7 bases each). In germline, CDR1 is SGHRS, CDR2 YFSETQ. V was cut by 0 bases and J by 9 bases, with 13 bases left in between. This CDR3 has 14 amino acids. The CDR3 DNA is TGCGCCAGCAGCTTGGTGGGGGAGGGGGCTGAGCAGTTCTTC. This codes for CASSLVGEGAEQFF.

This clonotype was detected a few times. The CDR3 bases are TGTGCCAGCAAGACTTCGACAGGGGAAGAGACCCAGTACTTC. Protein: CASKTSTGEETQYF. This sequence joins TRBV5-5 and TRBJ2-5, with 8 nucleotides matching TRBD1. This CDR3 is built from 14 residues. The germline V gene has CDR1 SGHKS and CDR2 YYEKEE (reference sequence). V lost 6 bases, J lost 3 bases, and 7 bases stayed unmatched. Drawing the rest from reference TRBV5-5 and TRBJ2-5, the complete variable domain is DAGVTQSPTHLIKTRGQQVTLRCSPISGHKSVSWYQQVLGQGPQFIFQYYEKEERGRGNFPDRFSARQFPNYSSELNVNALLLGDSALYLCASKTSTGEETQYFGPGTRLLVL.

This clonotype has more than one count but fewer than ten. This sequence joins TRBV18 and TRBJ2-1; 7 bases agree with TRBD2. The CDR3 sequence is 16 residues long. Looked up from germline, CDR1 is KGHSH and CDR2 is LQKENI. V shed 0 bases and J 5 bases; nucleotides not matched to a gene: 7. The CDR3 nucleotides read TGTGCCAGCTCACCACCGGATAGCGGGCACAACAATGAGCAGTTCTTC. Encoded protein: CASSPPDSGHNNEQFF.

V is TRBV20-1 and J is TRBJ1-5; D is unresolved. CDR1 and CDR2 from the germline V gene are DFQATT and SNEGSKA (reference sequence). Trimming left V 0 bases short and J 5 bases short, with 14 bases between. The CDR3 runs 15 residues. CDR3 DNA sequence: TGCAGTGCTAGAGATAGCCCGAGGAGGTATCAGCCCCAGCATTTT. Translated, it gives CSARDSPRRYQPQHF.